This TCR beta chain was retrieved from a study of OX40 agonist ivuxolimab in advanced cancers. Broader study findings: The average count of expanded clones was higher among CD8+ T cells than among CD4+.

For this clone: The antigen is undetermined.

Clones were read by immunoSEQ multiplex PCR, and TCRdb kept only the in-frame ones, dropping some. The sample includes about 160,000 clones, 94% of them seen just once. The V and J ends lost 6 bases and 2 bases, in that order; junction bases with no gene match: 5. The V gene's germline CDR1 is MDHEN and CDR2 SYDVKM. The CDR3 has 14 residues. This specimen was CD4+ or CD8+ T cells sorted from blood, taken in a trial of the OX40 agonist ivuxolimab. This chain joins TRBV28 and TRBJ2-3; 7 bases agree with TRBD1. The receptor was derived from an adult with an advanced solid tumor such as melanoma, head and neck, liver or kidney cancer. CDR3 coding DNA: TGTGCCAGCAGCCAGGGACAGCACACAGATACGCAGTATTTT. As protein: CASSQGQHTDTQYF.